This T cell receptor (beta chain) is drawn from a study of OX40 agonist ivuxolimab in advanced cancers. Study summary: Recorded diagnoses for dose-escalation patients were hepatocellular carcinoma, melanoma, renal cell or head and neck cancer. Partial responses were observed in three patients, of whom one had hepatocellular carcinoma and two had cutaneous melanoma. Prior checkpoint blockade (anti-PD-1, anti-PD-L1 or anti-CTLA-4) was permitted; around 40% had it. Study-wide results and caveats: On average, a greater number of expanded clones characterised CD8+ T cells relative to CD4+.

With regard to this clone: Its specificity is not known.

Sequencing used immunoSEQ multiplex PCR; TCRdb keeps in-frame clones, though not all of them. Among roughly 130,000 clones listed, around 95% were seen once. V was cut by 3 bases and J by 1 base, with 13 bases left in between. CDR1 and CDR2 from the germline V gene are MDHEN and SYDVKM. The CDR3 runs 15 residues. This receptor was obtained from an adult with an advanced solid tumor such as melanoma, head and neck, liver or kidney cancer. The sequencing here drew on CD4+ or CD8+ T cells sorted from blood, taken in a trial of the OX40 agonist ivuxolimab. This chain connects TRBV28 to TRBJ2-7, with D perhaps TRBD2 (6 bases). CDR3 in amino acids: CASSFPGDGSYEQYF. Here the CDR3 DNA reads TGTGCCAGCAGTTTTCCGGGAGACGGATCCTACGAGCAGTACTTC.